One and the same sample provided the 23 T cell receptor beta chains below, sequenced in a study of T cells in Graves' hyperthyroidism and ophthalmopathy. Regions amplified from RNA transcripts were the TCR beta CDR3 regions. Using the HTBI primer set, a first-round RT-PCR was run on the TCR CDR3. TCRdb reprocessed the multiplex PCR reads via MiXCR and lists one record per CDR3 protein. The profile shows hundreds of thousands of distinct CDR3 sequences, 14% of them singletons. Source material: blood. All receptors derive from a woman aged 18-29 years with Graves' hyperthyroidism.

Ten or more counts support this clonotype. The chain carries TRBV6-1 and TRBJ1-5; TRBD1 aligns across 8 bases. V gave up 4 bases and J gave up 4 bases; unmatched junction bases: 6. CDR1 is MNHNS, CDR2 SASEGT, per germline. The CDR3 is made up of 15 amino acids. The CDR3 DNA sequence: TGTGCCAGCAGTGTATGGGGACAGGCGAATCAGCCCCAGCATTTT. Its protein is CASSVWGQANQPQHF.

This clonotype appeared a few times. The chain uses TRBV19 and TRBJ1-4, with a weak D call TRBD1 (6 bases). Germline V gives CDR1 LNHDA, CDR2 SQIVND (reference sequence). The CDR3 consists of 16 residues. V was cut by 6 bases and J by 0 bases, with 14 bases left in between. CDR3 sequence reads: CASSPGVFSTNEKLFF. The CDR3 DNA sequence: TGTGCCAGTAGCCCAGGGGTCTTCTCAACTAATGAAAAACTGTTTTTT. Looking up the rest from reference TRBV19 and TRBJ1-4 gives the full variable domain: DGGITQSPKYLFRKEGQNVTLSCEQNLNHDAMYWYRQDPGQGLRLIYYSQIVNDFQKGDIAEGYSVSREKKESFPLTVTSAQKNPTAFYLCASSPGVFSTNEKLFFGSGTQLSVL.

This clonotype showed up many times. V usage is TRBV7-9 and J usage is TRBJ2-1; 10 bases are shared with TRBD2. Trimming took 6 bases from V and 8 from J; bases not matched to a gene: 16. CDR1 and CDR2 (germline): SEHNR, FQNEAQ (reference sequence). The CDR3 runs to 17 residues. CDR3 sequence reads: CASSKPDTGTSAYEQFF. CDR3 coding DNA: TGTGCCAGCAGTAAGCCCGACACCGGGACTAGCGCATATGAGCAGTTCTTC.

The chain links TRBV5-1 to TRBJ2-1; 8 nucleotides align to TRBD2. The CDR3 loop spans 16 amino acids. The germline V gene encodes CDR1 SGHRS and CDR2 YFSETQ. V lost 4 bases and J lost 7; bases outside the gene matches: 13. The CDR3 bases are TGCGCCAGCAGCAGGGCCGTCAGCGGGAGAGGAAATGAGCAGTTCTTC. It yields the protein CASSRAVSGRGNEQFF.

The chain has TRBV6-5 and TRBJ2-3, with TRBD1 matching over 7 bases. Germline V gene lookup returns CDR1 MNHEY and CDR2 SVGAGI. The trim removed 2 bases at V and 4 bases at J, leaving 3 bases unmatched. The CDR3 contains 14 residues. Here the CDR3 reads CASSYDRVSDTQYF. The CDR3 coding sequence is TGTGCCAGCAGTTACGACAGGGTTTCAGATACGCAGTATTTT.

CDR3 nucleotides: TGTGCCAGCAGGGATACAGGGTCGTACACTGAAGCTTTCTTT. This gives the protein CASRDTGSYTEAFF. J is TRBJ1-1 and V is TRBV6-1, with D possibly being TRBD1 (6 bases). The V gene lost 6 bases and the J gene lost 3 bases, with 14 bases spanning the gap. Germline CDR1 reads MNHNS; CDR2 reads SASEGT. This CDR3 contains 14 residues.

In its sample, this clonotype was seen many times. This rearrangement joins TRBV18 to TRBJ2-5, with 7 bases that match TRBD2. V dropped 4 bases and J dropped 5; count of bases not matched to a gene: 4. Germline V gene data show CDR1 as KGHSH and CDR2 as LQKENI. The length of the CDR3 is 13 residues. CDR3 DNA sequence: TGTGCCAGCTCACGTCAGGGAGGGGAGACCCAGTACTTC. The encoded protein is CASSRQGGETQYF.

V is TRBV24-1 and J is TRBJ2-3, with D unresolved. Per the germline V gene, CDR1 is KGHDR and CDR2 is SFDVKD. CDR3 length: 15 amino acids. Trimming cost V 4 bases and J 0 bases, with 10 bases left between them. This CDR3 is CATSDTVTSTDTQYF. The CDR3 region has the DNA TGTGCCACCAGTGACACCGTAACTAGCACAGATACGCAGTATTTT.

This clonotype was seen ten or more times. DNA of the CDR3: TGTGCCAGCAGCCTGACTAGCGGGAGCTCCGAGCAGTACTTC. Residues: CASSLTSGSSEQYF. The genes are TRBV2 and TRBJ2-7; 12 bases align to TRBD2. After removal of 6 bases from V and 6 bases from J, the junction contained 6 bases not matched to a gene. CDR3 length: 14 residues. Germline V gene lookup returns CDR1 SNHLY and CDR2 FYNNEI.

This clonotype showed up many times. The V and J genes are TRBV30 and TRBJ1-2, with D unresolved. V was trimmed by 2 bases and J by 2 bases, leaving 6 bases between them. From germline, CDR1 is GTSNPN and CDR2 SVGIG (reference sequence). The CDR3 runs to 12 residues. The CDR3 coding sequence is TGTGCCTGGAGTCCCGAGAACTATGGCTACACCTTC. This sequence encodes CAWSPENYGYTF.

The rearrangement joins TRBV7-2 to TRBJ2-5; D is perhaps TRBD1 (5 bases). V dropped 1 base and J dropped 12 bases, with 15 bases sitting between them. CDR3 length: 13 amino acids. Looked up from germline, CDR1 is SGHTA and CDR2 is FQGNSA. CDR3 residues: CASSLGVESGKYF. Written as DNA, the CDR3 is TGTGCCAGCAGCTTAGGAGTGGAGTCAGGGAAGTACTTC.

In its sample, this clonotype was seen a few times. The rearrangement links TRBV7-3 to TRBJ2-3, with D unclear. The germline CDR1 and CDR2 sequences are SGHTA and FQGTGA. The germline V and J ends were trimmed by 4 bases and 1 base, with 9 bases remaining between them. The CDR3 runs to 14 residues. CDR3 coding DNA: TGTGCCAGCAGCTCCATTGGGGGCACAGATACGCAGTATTTT. Its protein product is CASSSIGGTDTQYF.

This clonotype was detected many times. The rearrangement links TRBV5-1 to TRBJ2-3, with D possibly matching TRBD1 (6 bases). CDR3 length: 15 amino acids. Between the trimmed V and J ends, which lost 1 base and 1 base, there was a span of 10 bases. Germline V gene sequence: CDR1 SGHRS, CDR2 YFSETQ. The DNA of the CDR3 is TGCGCCAGCAGCTTGTACAGGGTTGGCACAGATACGCAGTATTTT. It codes for CASSLYRVGTDTQYF. Looking up the rest from reference TRBV5-1 and TRBJ2-3 gives the full variable domain: KAGVTQTPRYLIKTRGQQVTLSCSPISGHRSVSWYQQTPGQGLQFLFEYFSETQRNKGNFPGRFSGRQFSNSRSEMNVSTLELGDSALYLCASSLYRVGTDTQYFGPGTRLTVL.

V and J are TRBV15 and TRBJ2-7; D may be TRBD2 (6 bases). This CDR3 is built from 14 residues. Germline V gene sequence: CDR1 LNHNV, CDR2 YYDKDF (reference sequence). V lost 1 base and J 4 bases, leaving 11 bases between the germline ends. This CDR3 is CATSRGLGLYEQYF. The DNA of the CDR3 is TGTGCCACCAGCAGAGGACTAGGATTATACGAGCAGTACTTC. The full variable domain, in which reference TRBV15 and TRBJ2-7 provide the parts outside the CDR3, is DAMVIQNPRYQVTQFGKPVTLSCSQTLNHNVMYWYQQKSSQAPKLLFHYYDKDFNNEADTPDNFQSRRPNTSFCFLDIRSPGLGDTAMYLCATSRGLGLYEQYFGPGTRLTVT.

This clonotype was observed a handful of times. The V gene is TRBV10-3, the J gene TRBJ2-2; D not certain. Trimming took 7 bases from V and 0 from J, leaving 9 bases between them. Looked up from germline, CDR1 is ENHRY and CDR2 is SYGVKD. The CDR3 has 14 amino acids. The DNA for the CDR3 is TGTGCCATCATGGACCCTTCGAACACCGGGGAGCTGTTTTTT. It translates to CAIMDPSNTGELFF.

This clonotype was seen many times. The chain links TRBV20-1 to TRBJ1-1; no reliable D call. Trimming stripped 5 bases from V and 1 base from J, with 8 bases between. Germline CDR1 DFQATT, CDR2 SNEGSKA (reference sequence). This CDR3 region has 12 residues. The CDR3 loop is CSAPDGNTEAFF. For the CDR3, the DNA is TGCAGTGCTCCCGACGGGAACACTGAAGCTTTCTTT.

About this clonotype: At one boundary the junction diverges from the germline segment, which might be a read error. In DNA, the CDR3 is TGCGCCAGCAGCTTGGCCGCAGGGGAACCCACTGAAGCTTTCTTT. Translating it yields CASSLAAGEPTEAFF. The V call is TRBV7-8, the J call TRBJ1-1; possible D gene TRBD1, 6 bases. This CDR3 has 15 residues. From germline, CDR1 is SGHVS and CDR2 FQNEAQ.

This clonotype was seen more than once but under ten times. The CDR3 nucleotides read TGTGCCAGCAGCTTGGGGACTACCCGTCACACCGGGGAGCTGTTTTTT. Its protein product is CASSLGTTRHTGELFF. This rearrangement joins TRBV5-6 to TRBJ2-2, with D possibly matching TRBD2 (6 bases). This CDR3 has 16 amino acids. V was cut by 0 bases and J by 3 bases, with 12 bases left in between. From germline, CDR1 is SGHDT and CDR2 YYEEEE.

This clonotype was recorded at least ten times. This sequence joins TRBV5-1 and TRBJ1-1; a possible D gene is TRBD1 (5 bases). Trimming left V 0 bases short and J 4 bases short, with 10 bases between. Germline V gene lookup returns CDR1 SGHRS and CDR2 YFSETQ. The CDR3 extends over 14 amino acids. The CDR3, as DNA: TGCGCCAGCAGCTTGGCCGGGGGTTTCACTGAAGCTTTCTTT. Its protein is CASSLAGGFTEAFF.

The chain combines TRBV3-1 with TRBJ2-5; D is possibly TRBD1 or TRBD2 (7 bases each). With 0 bases removed from V and 4 bases from J, the gap between germline ends came to 12 bases. The CDR3 totals 15 residues. Germline V gene data show CDR1 as LGHDT and CDR2 as YNNKEL (reference sequence). The CDR3 loop reads CASSQDDREGETQYF. The CDR3 DNA reads TGTGCCAGCAGCCAAGACGACAGGGAGGGAGAGACCCAGTACTTC.

In its sample, this clonotype was seen a few times. The J gene is TRBJ2-3, the V gene TRBV6-6; possibly TRBD1 for D (6 bases). CDR3 size: 15 residues. CDR1 is MNHNY, CDR2 SVGAGI, per germline (reference sequence). Trimming removed 2 bases at V and 9 bases at J, with 18 bases between. The chain's CDR3 is CASSYLTAPRGTQYF. CDR3 DNA: TGTGCCAGCAGTTACCTAACCGCCCCCAGGGGAACGCAGTATTTT.

Many counts were recorded for this clonotype. In DNA, the CDR3 is TGTGCCAGCAGGCCTCAGGGGCGAGGGGAGACCCAGTACTTC. It specifies CASRPQGRGETQYF. This chain connects TRBV6-1 to TRBJ2-5; perhaps TRBD1 as D (6 bases). Per the germline V gene, CDR1 is MNHNS and CDR2 is SASEGT. This CDR3 is 14 amino acids long. V was pared by 6 bases and J by 5 bases, with 16 bases between.

In its sample, this clonotype was seen many times. The V gene is TRBV6-2 or TRBV6-3, the J gene TRBJ2-7, with 8 positions matching TRBD2. Germline V gives CDR1 MNHEY, CDR2 SVGEGT. CDR3 length: 16 amino acids. Losses at the gene ends were 8 bases for V and 2 bases for J; bases not matched to a gene: 14. The CDR3 bases are TGTGCCAGCGTACCGAGCGGGAGCGGAGGGACCTACGAGCAGTACTTC. It yields the protein CASVPSGSGGTYEQYF.